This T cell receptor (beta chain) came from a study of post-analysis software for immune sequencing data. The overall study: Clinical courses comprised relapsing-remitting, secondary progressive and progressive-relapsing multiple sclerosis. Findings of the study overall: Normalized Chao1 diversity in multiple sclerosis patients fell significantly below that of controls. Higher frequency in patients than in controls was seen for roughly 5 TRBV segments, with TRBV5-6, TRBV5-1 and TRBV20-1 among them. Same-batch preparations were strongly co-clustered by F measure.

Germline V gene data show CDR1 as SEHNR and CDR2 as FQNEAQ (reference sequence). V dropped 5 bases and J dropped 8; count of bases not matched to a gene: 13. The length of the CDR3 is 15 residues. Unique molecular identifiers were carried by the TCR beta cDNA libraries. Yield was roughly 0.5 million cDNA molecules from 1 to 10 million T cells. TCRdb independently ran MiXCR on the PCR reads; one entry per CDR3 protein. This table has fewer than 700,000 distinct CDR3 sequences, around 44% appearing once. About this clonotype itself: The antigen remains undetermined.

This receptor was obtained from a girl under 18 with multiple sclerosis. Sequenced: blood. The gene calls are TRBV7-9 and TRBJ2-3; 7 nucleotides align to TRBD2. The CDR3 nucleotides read TGTGCCAGCAGCGCAAAGCGGCTAGCGGTTACTACGCAGTATTTT. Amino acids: CASSAKRLAVTTQYF.